The following is a T cell receptor (beta chain) sequence with its context. The antigen remains unidentified. The data were produced by immunoSEQ multiplex PCR, yet TCRdb's version contains in-frame clones alone and is incomplete. This table holds 20,000 to 30,000 clones, about 69% found once. The data belong to a study of cytotoxic CD8 clonotypes in ibrutinib-treated CLL. Background on the study: In all, about a dozen patients were relapsed/refractory, roughly 15 were treatment-naive and roughly 18 were IGHV unmutated. The study recorded mean values of around 250,000 productive templates and 94,082 productive rearrangements per sample.

CDR3 size: 13 residues. Deletions cut 5 bases from V and 3 bases from J, with 12 bases between. Notes on the study in general: Public clonotypes (which were uncommon) either contracted or remained stable on treatment. Pretreatment clonality was elevated relative to age-matched healthy donors and paralleled circulating CD8+ T-cell counts.

This chain links TRBV5-3 with TRBJ2-7; D is possibly TRBD1 (6 bases). TRBV5-3 is sorted into the ORF group, with uncertain function. The TCR sequence derives from a human donor with chronic lymphocytic leukemia. The sample here was PBMCs, taken after 12 months of ibrutinib treatment. Here the CDR3 DNA reads TGTGCCAGAAGGGGGACATCGTTCTACGAGCAGTACTTC. It specifies CARRGTSFYEQYF.